Listed here are 2 T cell receptor beta chains from one sample, sequenced in a study of cytomegalovirus exposure and HLA in healthy donors. PCR primers comprised 60 Vbeta and 13 Jbeta primers. Method: immunoSEQ multiplex PCR; TCRdb's copy keeps in-frame clones and lacks some. The repertoire includes roughly 150,000 clones, approximately 84% of them detected once, and approximately 0.98% sits in the top ten. The sequencing sample was made of PBMCs. The receptors come from a man younger than 45 in good health and CMV-seronegative.

This clone was counted a few times. The chain links TRBV2 to TRBJ2-5; tentatively, D is TRBD2 (6 bases). V lost 0 bases and J lost 5, with 16 bases in between. The CDR3 loop spans 16 amino acids. Per the germline V gene, CDR1 is SNHLY and CDR2 is FYNNEI. CDR3 protein: CASSEALRGGLETQYF. CDR3 DNA sequence: TGTGCCAGCAGTGAAGCATTGAGGGGAGGCTTGGAGACCCAGTACTTC.

The chain links TRBV7-8 to TRBJ2-3; D gene ambiguous. Germline values: CDR1 SGHVS, CDR2 FQNEAQ. The CDR3 length is 15 residues. Trimming shortened V by 4 bases and J by 3 bases, and 14 bases separated the two germline ends. CDR3 loop: CASSSNREATDTQYF. CDR3 in DNA: TGTGCCAGCAGCTCTAACCGTGAGGCAACAGATACGCAGTATTTT.